This paragraph reports one TCR beta chain. Its target antigen remains unknown. Qualities for individual bases were not recorded, and no much larger clone is one base off. The immunoSEQ Assay, a bias-controlled multiplex PCR, was used to amplify TCRbeta CDR3 regions from genomic DNA. As for the original processing: The number of nucleated cells in each sample was estimated from the amplification of reference gene primers within the assay. To quantify the absolute abundance of each unique TCRbeta CDR3 rearrangement, sequence reads were collapsed and filtered. For each sample, productive Simpson clonality was calculated by taking the square root of Simpson's diversity index across productive rearrangements. As stored in TCRdb, this immuneACCESS dataset retains in-frame rearrangements with V and J assigned. A fraction of the clones does not appear; measured against another copy, unresolved V genes explain less than half of the discrepancy, and the remainder lacks a known reason. The DNA gave D and trimming, while V, J and clone size come from that table. The sample table records roughly 380,000 clones; about 91% of these occur just once. 1.5% to 1.9% of the sample is taken by the ten largest.

One collaborating source in Seattle enrolled patients during active infection and followed them longitudinally through the course of disease. Whole blood was collected in K2EDTA tubes by collaborating institutions according to the institutions' own protocols. For TCRbeta analysis, collaborator samples were shipped as frozen whole blood, as isolated PBMCs, or as DNA extracted from either sample type. V has 2 bases trimmed and J has 3 bases trimmed; junction bases matching no gene number 4. CDR1 SGHDT and CDR2 YYEEEE were looked up in the germline V gene. Including the terminal cysteine and phenylalanine, the CDR3 comprises 16 residues. The kept DNA is CDR3 alone, 48 bases in frame from the first base. The sample is drawn from a study of blood T cell repertoires in COVID-19 (dated by TCRdb to 2019 to 2021). General notes on the study: Collaborator samples came from the United States, Italy and Spain and covered acute and convalescent phases of COVID-19. The material from the prospective study consisted of cDNA or gDNA derived from T cells, B-cell-depleted T cells, or PBMCs. Samples were obtained from the ongoing ImmuneRACE study (first 160 participants) and from over 1,000 subjects provided by 6 global collaborators. HLA class I and class II types, where available, came from metadata supplied by the sample provider rather than from assay-based typing. Deeply sampled blood TCRbeta repertoires from subjects exposed to, actively infected with, or recovered from COVID-19 were included in the dataset. A freely available public database, intended as a resource for researchers studying the immune response to SARS-CoV-2, is where the repertoires were released. A de-identified subject ID, COVID-19 status, age in years and sex were almost always included in the sample metadata.

Broader findings and caveats from the paper: The quantity of clinical and demographic metadata differed by source and by participant and was supplied without curation.

The V and J genes are TRBV5-6 and TRBJ2-1, with 11 middle bases fitting TRBD2. The TCR originated in a woman aged 40 to 50 with COVID-19, enrolled during active disease. Sequenced input: peripheral blood. The CDR3 is CASSFSLAGDYNEQFF. The nucleotides read TGTGCCAGCAGCTTCTCACTAGCGGGAGACTACAATGAGCAGTTCTTC. Outside the CDR3, residues come from the reference TRBV5-6 and TRBJ2-1 proteins, so the full variable domain is: DAGVTQSPTHLIKTRGQQVTLRCSPKSGHDTVSWYQQALGQGPQFIFQYYEEEERQRGNFPDRFSGHQFPNYSSELNVNALLLGDSALYLCASSFSLAGDYNEQFFGPGTRLTVL.